The entry below gives a single TCR beta chain sequence along with its context. Its antigen is as yet unknown. The CDR3 loop spans 16 amino acids. Looked up from germline, CDR1 is SGHAT and CDR2 is FQNNGV. The V gene lost 6 bases and the J gene lost 3 bases, with 21 bases spanning the gap. The source of the sample is a study of OX40 agonist ivuxolimab in advanced cancers. Turning to the study itself: Past anti-PD-1, anti-PD-L1 or anti-CTLA-4 therapy was accepted, and 40% had received some.

The repertoire was sequenced with immunoSEQ multiplex PCR; TCRdb's copy has only in-frame clones and lacks some. The data contain about 49,000 clones, almost 80% of them singletons. General study findings and limits: Which antigen the expanded peripheral T cells recognized is unknown. Near-lowest levels of clonal expansion characterized partial responders at 0.1-3.0 mg/kg. Normalized T-cell clonal expansion was also low in a subset of nonresponders.

The sequence was obtained from an adult with an advanced solid tumor such as melanoma, head and neck, liver or kidney cancer. The gene calls are TRBV11-2 and TRBJ2-7; D call uncertain. This specimen was CD4+ or CD8+ T cells sorted from blood, taken in a trial of the OX40 agonist ivuxolimab. The CDR3 is CASRQSTSPRFYEQYF. In nucleotides, the CDR3 is TGTGCCAGCAGACAGTCAACCAGCCCAAGGTTCTACGAGCAGTACTTC.